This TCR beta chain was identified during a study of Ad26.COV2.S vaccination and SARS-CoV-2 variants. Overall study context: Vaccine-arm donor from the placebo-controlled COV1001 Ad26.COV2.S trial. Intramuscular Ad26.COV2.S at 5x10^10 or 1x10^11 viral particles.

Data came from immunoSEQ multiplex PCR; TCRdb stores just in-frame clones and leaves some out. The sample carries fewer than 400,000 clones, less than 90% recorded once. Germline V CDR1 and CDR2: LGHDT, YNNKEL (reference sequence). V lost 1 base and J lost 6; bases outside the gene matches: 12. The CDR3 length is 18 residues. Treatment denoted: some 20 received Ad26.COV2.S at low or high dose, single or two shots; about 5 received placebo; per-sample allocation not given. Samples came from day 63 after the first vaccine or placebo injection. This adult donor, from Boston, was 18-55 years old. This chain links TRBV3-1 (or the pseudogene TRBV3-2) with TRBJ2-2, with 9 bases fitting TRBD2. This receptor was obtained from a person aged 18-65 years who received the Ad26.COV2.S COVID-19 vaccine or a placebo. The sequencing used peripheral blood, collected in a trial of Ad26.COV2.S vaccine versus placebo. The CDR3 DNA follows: TGTGCCAGCAGCCAAGTGGTGGCGGGGGGGCCCACCCCCGGGGAGCTGTTTTTT. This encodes CASSQVVAGGPTPGELFF.